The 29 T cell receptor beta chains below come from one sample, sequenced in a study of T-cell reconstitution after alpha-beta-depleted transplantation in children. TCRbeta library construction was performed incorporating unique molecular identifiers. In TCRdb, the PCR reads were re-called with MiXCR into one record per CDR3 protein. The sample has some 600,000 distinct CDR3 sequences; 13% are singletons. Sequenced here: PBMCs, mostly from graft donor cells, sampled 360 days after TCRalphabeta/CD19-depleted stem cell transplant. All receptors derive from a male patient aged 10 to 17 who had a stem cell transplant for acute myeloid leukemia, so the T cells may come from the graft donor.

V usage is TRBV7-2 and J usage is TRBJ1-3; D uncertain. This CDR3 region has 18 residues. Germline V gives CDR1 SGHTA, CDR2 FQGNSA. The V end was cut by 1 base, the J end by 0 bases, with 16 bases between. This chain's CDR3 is CASSLVRLPTFSGNTIYF. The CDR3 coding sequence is TGTGCCAGCAGCTTAGTGAGGCTGCCCACTTTCTCTGGAAACACCATATATTTT.

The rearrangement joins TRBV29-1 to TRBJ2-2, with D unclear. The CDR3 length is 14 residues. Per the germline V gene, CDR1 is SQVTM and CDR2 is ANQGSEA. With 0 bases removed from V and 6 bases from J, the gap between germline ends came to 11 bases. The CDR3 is CSVEDQSDPGELFF. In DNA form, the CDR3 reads TGCAGCGTTGAAGATCAGTCGGACCCCGGGGAGCTGTTTTTT.

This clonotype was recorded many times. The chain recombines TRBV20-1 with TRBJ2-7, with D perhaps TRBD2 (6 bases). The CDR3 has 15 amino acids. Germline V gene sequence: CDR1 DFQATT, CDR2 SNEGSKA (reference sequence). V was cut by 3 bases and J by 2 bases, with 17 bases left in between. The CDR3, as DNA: TGCAGTGCTAGTTGGGACTCCCGTACTCCCTACGAGCAGTACTTC. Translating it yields CSASWDSRTPYEQYF.

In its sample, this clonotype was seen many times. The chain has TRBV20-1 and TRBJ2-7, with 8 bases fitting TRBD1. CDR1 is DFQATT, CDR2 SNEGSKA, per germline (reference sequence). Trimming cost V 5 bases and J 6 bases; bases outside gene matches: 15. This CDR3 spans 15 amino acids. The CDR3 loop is CSAPKDRGLPGEQYF. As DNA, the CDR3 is TGCAGTGCTCCCAAAGACAGGGGATTACCGGGCGAGCAGTACTTC.

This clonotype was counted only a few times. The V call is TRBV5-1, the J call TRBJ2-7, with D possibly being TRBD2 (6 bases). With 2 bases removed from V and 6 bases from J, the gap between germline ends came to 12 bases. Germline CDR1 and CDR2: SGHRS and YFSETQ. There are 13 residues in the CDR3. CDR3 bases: TGCGCCAGCAGCTTCCGACTAGACTCCGAGCAGTACTTC. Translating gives CASSFRLDSEQYF.

DNA for the CDR3: TGTGCCAGCAGCTTAGTAAGGTTTACCTACAATGAGCAGTTCTTC. The encoded protein is CASSLVRFTYNEQFF. The V call is TRBV11-2, the J call TRBJ2-1; D unresolved. V gave up 1 base and J gave up 2 bases, with 9 bases separating them. The CDR3 contains 15 residues. The germline CDR1 and CDR2 sequences are SGHAT and FQNNGV.

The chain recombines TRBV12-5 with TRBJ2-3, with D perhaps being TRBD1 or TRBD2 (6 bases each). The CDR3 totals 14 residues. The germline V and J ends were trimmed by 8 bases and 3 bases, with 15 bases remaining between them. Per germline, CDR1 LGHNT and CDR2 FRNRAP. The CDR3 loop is CASTGASETDTQYF. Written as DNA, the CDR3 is TGTGCTAGTACGGGGGCTAGCGAGACAGATACGCAGTATTTT.

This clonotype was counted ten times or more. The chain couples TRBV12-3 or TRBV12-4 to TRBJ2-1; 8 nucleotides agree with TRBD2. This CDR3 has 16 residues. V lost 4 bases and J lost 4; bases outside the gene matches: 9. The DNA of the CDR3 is TGTGCCAGCAGTTCCACCCAGCGGGAGTGGTACAATGAGCAGTTCTTC. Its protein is CASSSTQREWYNEQFF.

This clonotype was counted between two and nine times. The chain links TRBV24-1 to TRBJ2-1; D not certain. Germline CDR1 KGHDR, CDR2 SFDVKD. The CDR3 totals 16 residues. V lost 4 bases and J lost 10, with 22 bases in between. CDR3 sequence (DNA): TGTGCCACCAGTGAGTTAGGCTTTCCCAGCCCCAGCGAGCAGTTCTTC. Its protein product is CATSELGFPSPSEQFF.

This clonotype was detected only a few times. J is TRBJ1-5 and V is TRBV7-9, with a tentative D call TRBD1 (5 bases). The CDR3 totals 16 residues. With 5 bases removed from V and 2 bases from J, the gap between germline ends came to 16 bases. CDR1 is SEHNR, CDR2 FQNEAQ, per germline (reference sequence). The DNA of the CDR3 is TGTGCCAGCAGCCCTCCCGGGGGGTTTGGCAATCAGCCCCAGCATTTT. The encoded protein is CASSPPGGFGNQPQHF.

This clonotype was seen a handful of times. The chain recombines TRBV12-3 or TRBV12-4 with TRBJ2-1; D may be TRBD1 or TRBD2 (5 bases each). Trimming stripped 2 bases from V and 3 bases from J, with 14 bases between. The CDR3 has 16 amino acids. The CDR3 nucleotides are TGTGCCAGCAGTTTATTTCGGGGCCGCGGCTACAATGAGCAGTTCTTC. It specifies CASSLFRGRGYNEQFF.

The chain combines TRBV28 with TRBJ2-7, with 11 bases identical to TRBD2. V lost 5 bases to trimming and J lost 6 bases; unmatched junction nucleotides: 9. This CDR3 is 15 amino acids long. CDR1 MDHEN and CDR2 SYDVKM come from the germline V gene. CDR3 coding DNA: TGTGCCAGCAGTGATACTAGCGGGAGATCTCTCGAGCAGTACTTC. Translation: CASSDTSGRSLEQYF.

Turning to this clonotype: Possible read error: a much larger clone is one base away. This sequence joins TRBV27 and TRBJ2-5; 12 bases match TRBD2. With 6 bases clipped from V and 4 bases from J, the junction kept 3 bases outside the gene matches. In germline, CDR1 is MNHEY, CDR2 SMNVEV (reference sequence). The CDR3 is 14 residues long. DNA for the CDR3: TGTGCCAGCAGGAGGGGACTAGCGGGAGAGACCCAGTACTTC. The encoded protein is CASRRGLAGETQYF.

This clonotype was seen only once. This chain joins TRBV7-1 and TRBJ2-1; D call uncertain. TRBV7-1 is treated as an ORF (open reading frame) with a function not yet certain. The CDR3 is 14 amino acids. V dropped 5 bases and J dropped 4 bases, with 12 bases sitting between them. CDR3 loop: CASSPAPAYNEQFF. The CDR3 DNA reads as TGTGCCAGCAGCCCGGCCCCAGCGTACAATGAGCAGTTCTTC.

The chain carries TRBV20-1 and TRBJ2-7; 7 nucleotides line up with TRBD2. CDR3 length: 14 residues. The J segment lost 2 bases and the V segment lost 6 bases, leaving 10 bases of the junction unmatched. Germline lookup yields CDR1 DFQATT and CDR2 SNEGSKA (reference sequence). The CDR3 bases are TGCAGTGCCTTTGAACCTAGCGGTGCCTACGAGCAGTACTTC. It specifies CSAFEPSGAYEQYF.

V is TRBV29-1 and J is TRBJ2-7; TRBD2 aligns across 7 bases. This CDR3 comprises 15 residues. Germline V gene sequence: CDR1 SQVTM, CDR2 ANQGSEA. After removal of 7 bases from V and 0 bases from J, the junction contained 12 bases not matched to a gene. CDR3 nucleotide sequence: TGCAGCGCTGTCCCGGGACTATCCCCCTCCTACGAGCAGTACTTC. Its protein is CSAVPGLSPSYEQYF.

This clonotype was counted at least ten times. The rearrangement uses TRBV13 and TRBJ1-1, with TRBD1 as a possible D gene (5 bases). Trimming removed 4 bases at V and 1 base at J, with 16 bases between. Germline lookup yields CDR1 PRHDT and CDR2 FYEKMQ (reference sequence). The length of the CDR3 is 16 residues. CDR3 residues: CASSSLGRARNTEAFF. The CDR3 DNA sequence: TGTGCCAGCAGCTCATTGGGCAGGGCGAGGAACACTGAAGCTTTCTTT.

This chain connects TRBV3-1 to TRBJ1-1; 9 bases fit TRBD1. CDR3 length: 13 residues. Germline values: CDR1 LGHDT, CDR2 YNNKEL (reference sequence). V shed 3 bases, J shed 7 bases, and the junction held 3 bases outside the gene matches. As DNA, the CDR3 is TGTGCCAGCAGCCAGCGGACAGGGGTTGAAGCTTTCTTT. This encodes CASSQRTGVEAFF. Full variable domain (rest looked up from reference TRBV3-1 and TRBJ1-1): DTAVSQTPKYLVTQMGNDKSIKCEQNLGHDTMYWYKQDSKKFLKIMFSYNNKELIINETVPNRFSPKSPDKAHLNLHINSLELGDSAVYFCASSQRTGVEAFFGQGTRLTVV.

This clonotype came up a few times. The CDR3 is CASRLDYPSDEQYF. DNA of the CDR3: TGTGCCAGCAGACTGGACTACCCGAGCGACGAGCAGTACTTC. J is TRBJ2-7 and V is TRBV6-1; TRBD2 might be the D (6 bases). The CDR3 totals 14 residues. V lost 6 bases to trimming and J lost 5 bases, with 17 bases between them. Germline V lookup: CDR1 MNHNS, CDR2 SASEGT.

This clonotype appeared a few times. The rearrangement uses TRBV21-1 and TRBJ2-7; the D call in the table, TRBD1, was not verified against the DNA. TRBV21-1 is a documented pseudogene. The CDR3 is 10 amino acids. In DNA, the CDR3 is TGTGCCAGCAGCAAAGGGACGGGGGACTTC. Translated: CASSKGTGDF.

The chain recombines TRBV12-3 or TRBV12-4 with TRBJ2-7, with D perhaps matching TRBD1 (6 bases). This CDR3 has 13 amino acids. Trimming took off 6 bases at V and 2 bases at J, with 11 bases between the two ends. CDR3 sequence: CASRDSTTYEQYF. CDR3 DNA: TGTGCCAGCAGGGACAGTACCACCTACGAGCAGTACTTC.

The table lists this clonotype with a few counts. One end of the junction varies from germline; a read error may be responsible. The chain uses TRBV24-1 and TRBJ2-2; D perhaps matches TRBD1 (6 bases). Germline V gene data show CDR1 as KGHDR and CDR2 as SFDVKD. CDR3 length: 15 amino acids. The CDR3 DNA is TGTGCCACCAGTGATTATCAGGGGAACGCCGGGGAGCTGTTTTTT. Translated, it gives CATSDYQGNAGELFF.

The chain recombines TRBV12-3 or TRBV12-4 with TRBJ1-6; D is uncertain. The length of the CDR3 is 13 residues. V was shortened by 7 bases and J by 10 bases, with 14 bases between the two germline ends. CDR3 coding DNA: TGTGCCAGCAAGTACGGAGAAGGATCACCCCTCCACTTT. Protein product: CASKYGEGSPLHF.

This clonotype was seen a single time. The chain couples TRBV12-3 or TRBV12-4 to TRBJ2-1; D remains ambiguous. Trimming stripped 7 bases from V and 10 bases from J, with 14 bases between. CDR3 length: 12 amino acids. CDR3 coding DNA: TGTGCCAGCACCACGGGTGCCGGGGAGCAGTTCTTC. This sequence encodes CASTTGAGEQFF.

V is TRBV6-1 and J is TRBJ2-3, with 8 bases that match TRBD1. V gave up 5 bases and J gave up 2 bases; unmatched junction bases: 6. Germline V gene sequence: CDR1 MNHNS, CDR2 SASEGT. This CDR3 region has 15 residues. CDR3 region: CASSRQGWNTDTQYF. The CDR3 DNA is TGTGCCAGCAGTCGACAGGGGTGGAACACAGATACGCAGTATTTT.

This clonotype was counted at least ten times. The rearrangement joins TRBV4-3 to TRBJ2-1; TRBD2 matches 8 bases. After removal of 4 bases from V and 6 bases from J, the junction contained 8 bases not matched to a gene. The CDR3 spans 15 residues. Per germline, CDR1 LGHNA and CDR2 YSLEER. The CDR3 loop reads CASSPEREIRNEQFF. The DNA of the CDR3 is TGCGCCAGCAGCCCCGAGCGGGAGATTCGCAATGAGCAGTTCTTC.

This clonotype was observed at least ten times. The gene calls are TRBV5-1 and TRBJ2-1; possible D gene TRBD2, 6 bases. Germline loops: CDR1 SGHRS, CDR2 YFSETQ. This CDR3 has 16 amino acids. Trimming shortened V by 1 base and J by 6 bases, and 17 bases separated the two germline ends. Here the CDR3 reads CASSLHPSGVRNEQFF. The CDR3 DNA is TGCGCCAGCAGCTTGCATCCCTCGGGAGTTCGCAATGAGCAGTTCTTC.

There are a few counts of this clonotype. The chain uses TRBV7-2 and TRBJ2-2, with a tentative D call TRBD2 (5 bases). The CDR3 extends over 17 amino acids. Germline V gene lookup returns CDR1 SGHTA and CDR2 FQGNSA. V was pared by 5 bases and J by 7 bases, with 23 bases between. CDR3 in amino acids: CASSPFKWERAGGELFF. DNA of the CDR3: TGTGCCAGCAGCCCCTTTAAGTGGGAGAGGGCAGGCGGGGAGCTGTTTTTT. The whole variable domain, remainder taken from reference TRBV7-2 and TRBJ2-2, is GAGVSQSPSNKVTEKGKDVELRCDPISGHTALYWYRQSLGQGLEFLIYFQGNSAPDKSGLPSDRFSAERTGGSVSTLTIQRTQQEDSAVYLCASSPFKWERAGGELFFGEGSRLTVL.

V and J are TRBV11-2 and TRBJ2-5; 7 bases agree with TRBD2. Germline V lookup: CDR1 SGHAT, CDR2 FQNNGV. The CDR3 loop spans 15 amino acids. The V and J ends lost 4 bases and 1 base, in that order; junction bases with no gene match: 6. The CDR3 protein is CASSWRERFQETQYF. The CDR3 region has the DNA TGTGCCAGCAGCTGGCGGGAGCGATTCCAAGAGACCCAGTACTTC.